One and the same sample provided the 3 T cell receptor beta chains below, sequenced in a study of cytomegalovirus exposure and HLA in healthy donors (dated by TCRdb to about 2017). The protocol used for the library was the immunoSEQ multiplex PCR assay. The multiplex PCR relied on a mix of 60 forward primers for TCR Vbeta segments and 13 reverse primers for TCR Jbeta segments. TCRdb holds this immuneACCESS table with in-frame rearrangements only. Some clones are missing; in checked studies, unresolved V genes explain under half, and the rest has no known cause. In this sample the table shows more than 65,000 clones, roughly four fifths of which occur a single time. In total, the top ten clones hold over 1.5% of the sample. Sequenced material: PBMCs. These receptors all come from a young man in good health and CMV-seronegative.

The chain uses TRBV28 and TRBJ1-5, with D maybe TRBD1 (6 bases). The V and J ends lost 6 bases and 5 bases respectively, with 14 bases between them. Germline V gene sequence: CDR1 MDHEN, CDR2 SYDVKM. This CDR3 spans 14 amino acids. CDR3 DNA: TGTGCCAGCAGCTCCGGGACACAATATCAGCCCCAGCATTTT. It specifies CASSSGTQYQPQHF.

This chain uses TRBV2 with TRBJ1-1, with D unclear. Germline V gene data show CDR1 as SNHLY and CDR2 as FYNNEI. Trimming removed 7 bases at V and 1 base at J, with 16 bases between. This CDR3 is 15 amino acids long. The CDR3: CASNHRQTGNTEAFF. The CDR3, as DNA: TGTGCCAGCAACCATAGGCAGACGGGGAACACTGAAGCTTTCTTT.

The V and J genes are TRBV5-1 and TRBJ1-1, with 8 bases matching TRBD1. There are 16 residues in the CDR3. V was pared by 2 bases and J by 1 base, with 7 bases of the junction left unmatched. CDR1 SGHRS and CDR2 YFSETQ come from the germline V gene. CDR3 sequence: CASSFPGGRENTEAFF. The CDR3 DNA sequence: TGCGCCAGCAGCTTCCCAGGGGGCAGGGAGAACACTGAAGCTTTCTTT.